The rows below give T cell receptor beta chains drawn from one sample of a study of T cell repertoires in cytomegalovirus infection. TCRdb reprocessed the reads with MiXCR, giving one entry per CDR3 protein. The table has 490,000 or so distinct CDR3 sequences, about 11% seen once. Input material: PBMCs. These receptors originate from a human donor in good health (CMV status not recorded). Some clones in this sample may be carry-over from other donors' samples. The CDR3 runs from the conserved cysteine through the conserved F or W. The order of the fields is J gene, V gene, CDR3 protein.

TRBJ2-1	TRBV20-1	CSASSGTSGYNEQFF
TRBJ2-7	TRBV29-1	CSVEDFRGEQYF
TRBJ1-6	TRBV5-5	CASSRSGQNSPLHF
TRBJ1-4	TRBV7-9	CASSLRTNEKLFF
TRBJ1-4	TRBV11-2	CASSSPRGRAGEKLFF
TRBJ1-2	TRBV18	CASSLTTQRYGYTF
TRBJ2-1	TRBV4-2	CASSQPPGPNNEQFF
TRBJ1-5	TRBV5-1	CASSLDGGSGQPQHF
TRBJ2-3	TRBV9	CASSVDGRTITDTQYF
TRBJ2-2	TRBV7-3	CASSSRQTNTGELFF
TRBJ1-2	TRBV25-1	CASSESGQGFGYTF
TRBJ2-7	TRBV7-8	CASSLKVWLPYEQYF
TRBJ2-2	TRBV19	CASSFGLGTGELFF
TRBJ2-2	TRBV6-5	CASSQTGGNTGELFF
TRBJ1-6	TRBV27	CASSWTRDRGNSPLHF
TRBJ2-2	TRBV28	CASSLQGFGELFF
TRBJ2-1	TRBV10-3	CAISEAGRSYNEQFF
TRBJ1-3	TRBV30	CAWSPEGNTIYF
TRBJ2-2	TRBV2	CATHSDFYSGELFF
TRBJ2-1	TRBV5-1	CASSLILGGSGEQFF
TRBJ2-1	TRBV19	CASSIYRDRPNEQFF
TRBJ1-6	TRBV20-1	CSARSAPGGNNSPLHF
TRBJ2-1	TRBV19	CASSIDIRGPYNEQFF
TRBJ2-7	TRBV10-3	CAISRAVDEQYF
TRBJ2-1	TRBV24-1	CATSDSSGGVYEQFF
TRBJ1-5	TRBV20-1	CSARAPSGGYSNQPQHF
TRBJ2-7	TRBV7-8	CASSFEVSDEQYF
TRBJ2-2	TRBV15	CATSRDQGAGELFF
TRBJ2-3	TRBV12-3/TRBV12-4	CASMLTGGLTDTQYF
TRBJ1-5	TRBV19	CASSRQGDVSNQPQHF
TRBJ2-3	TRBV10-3	CAISDRDISTDTQYF
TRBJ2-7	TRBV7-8	CASSLYNERPYEQYF
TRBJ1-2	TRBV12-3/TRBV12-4	CASSRRAGGFGYTF
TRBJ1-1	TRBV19	CASSRTGATNTEAFF
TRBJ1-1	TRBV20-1	CSATLQVSNTEAFF
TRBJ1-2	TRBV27	CASRSSARSIVWGYTF
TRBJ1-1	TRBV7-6	CASSIQSWGDTEAFF
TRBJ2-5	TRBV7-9	CASSNLLFRDGQETQYF
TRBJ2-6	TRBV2	CASSERTSSGANVLTF
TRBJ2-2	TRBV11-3	CASSATGLDTGELFF
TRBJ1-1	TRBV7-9	CASSGFGVNTEAFF
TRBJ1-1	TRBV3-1	CASSQGMRERNTEAFF